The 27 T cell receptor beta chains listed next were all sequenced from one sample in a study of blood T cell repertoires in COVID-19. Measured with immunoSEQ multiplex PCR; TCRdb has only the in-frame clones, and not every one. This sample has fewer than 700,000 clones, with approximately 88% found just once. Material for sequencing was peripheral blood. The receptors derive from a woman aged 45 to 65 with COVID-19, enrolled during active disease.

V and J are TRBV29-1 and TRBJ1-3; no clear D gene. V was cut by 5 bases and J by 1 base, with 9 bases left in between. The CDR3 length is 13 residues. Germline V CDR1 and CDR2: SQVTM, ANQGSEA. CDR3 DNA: TGCAGCGTTCGGGAATTATCTGGAAACACCATATATTTT. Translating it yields CSVRELSGNTIYF.

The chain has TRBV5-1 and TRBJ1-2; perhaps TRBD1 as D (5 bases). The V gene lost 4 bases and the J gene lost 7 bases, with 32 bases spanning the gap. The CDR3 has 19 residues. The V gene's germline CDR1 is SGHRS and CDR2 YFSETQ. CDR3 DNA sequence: TGCGCCAGCAGCCCGGGGGGGGGAATCGTTATCGTCACGAGGGCTGGCTACACCTTC. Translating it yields CASSPGGGIVIVTRAGYTF.

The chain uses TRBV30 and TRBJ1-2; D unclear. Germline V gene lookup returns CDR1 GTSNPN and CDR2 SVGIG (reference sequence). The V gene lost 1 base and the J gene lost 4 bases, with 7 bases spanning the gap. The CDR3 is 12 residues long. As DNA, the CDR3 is TGTGCCTGGAGTGGGTCTAGCTATGGCTACACCTTC. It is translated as CAWSGSSYGYTF.

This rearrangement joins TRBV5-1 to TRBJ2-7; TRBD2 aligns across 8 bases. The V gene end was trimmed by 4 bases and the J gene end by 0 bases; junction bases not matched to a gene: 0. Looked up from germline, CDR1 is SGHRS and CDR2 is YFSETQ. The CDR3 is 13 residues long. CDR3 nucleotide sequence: TGCGCCAGCAGCGCGGGGGGCTCCTACGAGCAGTACTTC. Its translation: CASSAGGSYEQYF. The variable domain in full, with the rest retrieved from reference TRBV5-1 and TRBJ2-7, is KAGVTQTPRYLIKTRGQQVTLSCSPISGHRSVSWYQQTPGQGLQFLFEYFSETQRNKGNFPGRFSGRQFSNSRSEMNVSTLELGDSALYLCASSAGGSYEQYFGPGTRLTVT.

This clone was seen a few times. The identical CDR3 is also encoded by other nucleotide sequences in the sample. DNA for the CDR3: TGTGCCAGCAGTCCCAGCTCCTACGAGCAGTACTTC. It codes for CASSPSSYEQYF. The chain joins TRBV11-2 to TRBJ2-7; the D is unclear. V was trimmed by 6 bases and J by 0 bases, leaving 6 bases between them. The CDR3 has 12 residues. Germline loops: CDR1 SGHAT, CDR2 FQNNGV.

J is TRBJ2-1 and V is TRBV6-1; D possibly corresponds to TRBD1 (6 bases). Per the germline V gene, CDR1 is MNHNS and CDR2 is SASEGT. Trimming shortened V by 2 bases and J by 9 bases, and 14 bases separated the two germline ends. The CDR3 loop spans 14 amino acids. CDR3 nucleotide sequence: TGTGCCAGCAGTGAAACAGGGAGTAGTAGTGAGCAGTTCTTC. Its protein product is CASSETGSSSEQFF.

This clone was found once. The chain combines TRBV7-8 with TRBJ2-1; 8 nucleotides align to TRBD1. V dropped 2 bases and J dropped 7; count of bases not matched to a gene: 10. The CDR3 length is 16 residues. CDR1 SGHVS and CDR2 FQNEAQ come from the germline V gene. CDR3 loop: CASSLQGRGRMNEQFF. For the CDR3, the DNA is TGTGCCAGCAGCTTACAGGGCAGGGGGCGGATGAATGAGCAGTTCTTC.

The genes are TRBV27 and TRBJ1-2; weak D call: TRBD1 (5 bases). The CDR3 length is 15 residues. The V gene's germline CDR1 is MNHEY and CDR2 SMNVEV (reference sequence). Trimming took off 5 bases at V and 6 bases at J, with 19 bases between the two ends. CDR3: CASSGLPGPRDGYTF. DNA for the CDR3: TGTGCCAGCAGTGGATTGCCTGGCCCCAGGGATGGCTACACCTTC.

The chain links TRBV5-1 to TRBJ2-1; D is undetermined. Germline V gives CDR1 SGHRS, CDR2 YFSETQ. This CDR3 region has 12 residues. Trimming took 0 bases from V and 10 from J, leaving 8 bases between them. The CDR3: CASSLAGEEQFF. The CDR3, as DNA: TGCGCCAGCAGCTTGGCCGGAGAGGAGCAGTTCTTC.

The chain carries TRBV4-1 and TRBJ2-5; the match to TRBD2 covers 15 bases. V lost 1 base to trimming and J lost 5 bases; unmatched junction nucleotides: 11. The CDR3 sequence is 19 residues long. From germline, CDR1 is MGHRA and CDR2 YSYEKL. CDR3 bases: TGCGCCAGCAGCCAAGGGACTAGCGGGGGGGCTGTGTCAGGGGAGACCCAGTACTTC. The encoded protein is CASSQGTSGGAVSGETQYF.

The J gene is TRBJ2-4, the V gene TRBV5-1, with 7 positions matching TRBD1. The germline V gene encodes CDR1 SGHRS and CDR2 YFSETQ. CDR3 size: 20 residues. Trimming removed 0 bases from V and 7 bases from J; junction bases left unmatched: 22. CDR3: CASSLVPPGQMMSRTNIQYF. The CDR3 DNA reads TGCGCCAGCAGCTTGGTTCCTCCGGGACAGATGATGAGTAGAACGAACATTCAGTACTTC.

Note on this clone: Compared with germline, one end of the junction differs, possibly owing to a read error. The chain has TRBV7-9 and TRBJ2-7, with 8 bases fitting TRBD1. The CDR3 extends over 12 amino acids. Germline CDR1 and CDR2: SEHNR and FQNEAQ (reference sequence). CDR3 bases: TGTGCCAGCAGCCCAGACAGGGGCGAGCGGTACTTC. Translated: CASSPDRGERYF.

In DNA, the CDR3 is TGTGCCAGCACCGCCTTTAGGCGGTCTAGCACAGATACGCAGTATTTT. This encodes CASTAFRRSSTDTQYF. This chain uses TRBV5-6 with TRBJ2-3; no definite D call. Between the trimmed V and J ends, which lost 6 bases and 0 bases, there was a span of 17 bases. CDR3 length: 16 amino acids. CDR1 is SGHDT, CDR2 YYEEEE, per germline.

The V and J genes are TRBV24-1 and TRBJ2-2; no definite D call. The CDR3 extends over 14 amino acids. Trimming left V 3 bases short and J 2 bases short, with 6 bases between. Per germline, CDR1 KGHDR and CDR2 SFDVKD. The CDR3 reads CATSDMTNTGELFF. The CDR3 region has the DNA TGTGCCACCAGTGATATGACTAACACCGGGGAGCTGTTTTTT.

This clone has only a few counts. This chain's CDR3 is CASSGVGQYSGNTIYF. In DNA, the CDR3 is TGTGCCAGCAGCGGAGTCGGACAGTACTCTGGAAACACCATATATTTT. The chain joins TRBV7-6 to TRBJ1-3, with D maybe TRBD1 (6 bases). V was trimmed by 5 bases and J by 0 bases, leaving 14 bases between them. In germline, CDR1 is SGHVS, CDR2 FNYEAQ. The CDR3 extends over 16 amino acids.

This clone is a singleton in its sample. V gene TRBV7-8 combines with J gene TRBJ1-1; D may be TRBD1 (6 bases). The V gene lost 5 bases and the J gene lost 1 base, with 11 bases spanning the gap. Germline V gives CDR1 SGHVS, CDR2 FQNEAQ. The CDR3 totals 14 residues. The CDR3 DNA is TGTGCCAGCAGCCAGACAGGAGGGAACACTGAAGCTTTCTTT. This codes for CASSQTGGNTEAFF.

In DNA form, the CDR3 reads TGTGCCAGCAGCCGAGCGGGGGGGAACACTGAAGCTTTCTTT. Translated, it gives CASSRAGGNTEAFF. This rearrangement joins TRBV7-3 to TRBJ1-1, with TRBD1 as a possible D gene (5 bases). Trimming took 5 bases from V and 1 from J, leaving 11 bases between them. The CDR3 runs 14 residues. Germline V gene data show CDR1 as SGHTA and CDR2 as FQGTGA.

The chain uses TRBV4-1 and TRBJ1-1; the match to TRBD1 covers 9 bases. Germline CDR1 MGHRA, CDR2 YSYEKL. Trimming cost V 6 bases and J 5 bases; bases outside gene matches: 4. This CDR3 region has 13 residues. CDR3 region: CASRTGGGTEAFF. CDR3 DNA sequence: TGCGCCAGCAGGACAGGGGGAGGAACTGAAGCTTTCTTT.

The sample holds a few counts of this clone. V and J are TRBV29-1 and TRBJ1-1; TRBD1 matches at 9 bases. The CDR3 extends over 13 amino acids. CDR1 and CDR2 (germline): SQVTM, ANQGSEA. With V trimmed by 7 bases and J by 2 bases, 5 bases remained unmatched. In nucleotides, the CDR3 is TGCAGCGCTAGGGGACAGGGTAACACTGAAGCTTTCTTT. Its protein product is CSARGQGNTEAFF.

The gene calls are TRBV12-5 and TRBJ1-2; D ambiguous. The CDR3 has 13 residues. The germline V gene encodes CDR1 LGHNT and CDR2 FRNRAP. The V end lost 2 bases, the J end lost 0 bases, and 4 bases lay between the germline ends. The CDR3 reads CASGLNTNYGYTF. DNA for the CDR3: TGTGCTAGTGGTTTGAACACTAACTATGGCTACACCTTC. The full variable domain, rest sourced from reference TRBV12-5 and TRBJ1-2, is DARVTQTPRHKVTEMGQEVTMRCQPILGHNTVFWYRQTMMQGLELLAYFRNRAPLDDSGMPKDRFSAEMPDATLATLKIQPSEPRDSAVYFCASGLNTNYGYTFGSGTRLTVV.

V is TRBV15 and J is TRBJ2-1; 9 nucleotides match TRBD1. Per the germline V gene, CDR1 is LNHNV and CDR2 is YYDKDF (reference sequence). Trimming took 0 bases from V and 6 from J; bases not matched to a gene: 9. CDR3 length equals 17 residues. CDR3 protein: CATSRDLAGTGLNEQFF. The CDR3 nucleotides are TGTGCCACCAGCAGAGATCTCGCGGGGACAGGGCTCAATGAGCAGTTCTTC.

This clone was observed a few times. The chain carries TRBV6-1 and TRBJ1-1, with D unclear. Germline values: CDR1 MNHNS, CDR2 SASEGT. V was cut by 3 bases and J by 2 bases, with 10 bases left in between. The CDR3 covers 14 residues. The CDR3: CASSDLRGNTEAFF. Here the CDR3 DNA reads TGTGCCAGCAGTGATCTACGGGGAAACACTGAAGCTTTCTTT.

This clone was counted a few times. The CDR3 bases are TGTGCCAGCAGCTTAGGTCCGGGGGGTGAAGCTTTCTTT. Its translation is CASSLGPGGEAFF. The rearrangement uses TRBV7-3 and TRBJ1-1; TRBD1 might be the D (5 bases). The V gene lost 2 bases and the J gene lost 7 bases, with 11 bases spanning the gap. From germline, CDR1 is SGHTA and CDR2 FQGTGA. The CDR3 runs 13 residues. The variable domain in full, completed from reference TRBV7-3 and TRBJ1-1, reads GAGVSQTPSNKVTEKGKYVELRCDPISGHTALYWYRQSLGQGPEFLIYFQGTGAADDSGLPNDRFFAVRPEGSVSTLKIQRTERGDSAVYLCASSLGPGGEAFFGQGTRLTVV.

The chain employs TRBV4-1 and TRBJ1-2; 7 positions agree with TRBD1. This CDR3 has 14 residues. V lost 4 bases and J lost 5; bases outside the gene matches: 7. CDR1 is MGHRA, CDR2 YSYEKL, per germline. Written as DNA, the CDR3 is TGCGCCAGCAGCCCTATGACAGGGCGATATGGCTACACCTTC. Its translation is CASSPMTGRYGYTF.

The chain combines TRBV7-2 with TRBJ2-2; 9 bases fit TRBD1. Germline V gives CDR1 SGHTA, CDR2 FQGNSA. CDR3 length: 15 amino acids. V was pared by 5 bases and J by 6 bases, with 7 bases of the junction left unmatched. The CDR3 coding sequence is TGTGCCAGCAGCGTCGGGACAGGGAGACCCGGGGAGCTGTTTTTT. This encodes CASSVGTGRPGELFF.

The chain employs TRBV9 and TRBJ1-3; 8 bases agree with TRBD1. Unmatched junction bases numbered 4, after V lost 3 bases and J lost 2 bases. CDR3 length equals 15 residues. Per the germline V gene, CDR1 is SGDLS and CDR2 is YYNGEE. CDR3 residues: CASSADRGAGNTIYF. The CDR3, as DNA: TGTGCCAGCAGCGCAGACAGGGGCGCTGGAAACACCATATATTTT.

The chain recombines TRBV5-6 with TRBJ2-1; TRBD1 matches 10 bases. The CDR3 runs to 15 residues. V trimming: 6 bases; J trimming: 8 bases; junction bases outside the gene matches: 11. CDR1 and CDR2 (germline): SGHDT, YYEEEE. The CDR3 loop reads CASTPSGQGSDEQFF. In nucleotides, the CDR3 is TGTGCCAGCACCCCGTCGGGACAGGGGTCGGATGAGCAGTTCTTC. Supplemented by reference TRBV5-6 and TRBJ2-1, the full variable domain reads DAGVTQSPTHLIKTRGQQVTLRCSPKSGHDTVSWYQQALGQGPQFIFQYYEEEERQRGNFPDRFSGHQFPNYSSELNVNALLLGDSALYLCASTPSGQGSDEQFFGPGTRLTVL.